The clone carrying this TCR beta chain came up many times. Its antigen is still unknown. This sample is part of a study of CD8 T cells in ankylosing spondylitis. General observations from the study: Reportedly, disease-linked clones are significantly enriched in ankylosing spondylitis patients' matched synovial fluid. Blood of patients with ankylosing spondylitis appeared to be characterized by a TCR beta motif of seven or eight highly homologous variants. Relatively scarce in peripheral blood, disease-linked clones were CD8+.

With molecular barcodes, quantitative 5'-RACE was used to make the TCR beta libraries. TCRdb processed the 5' RACE reads anew with MiXCR; each CDR3 protein has one entry. The profile covers under 550,000 distinct CDR3 sequences, with around 26% appearing a single time and 0.89% taken by the ten largest. This clonotype was obtained from a male donor with ankylosing spondylitis. Material for sequencing was blood, either unsorted or a sorted T cell fraction (not recorded which).

For the CDR3, the DNA is TGTGCCAGCAGTTCCCGGGGGATCAACACCGGGGAGCTGTTTTTT. Translating gives CASSSRGINTGELFF. The chain has TRBV12-3 or TRBV12-4 and TRBJ2-2; possibly TRBD2 for D (6 bases). The CDR3 has 15 amino acids. V lost 4 bases, J lost 2 bases, and 11 bases lay in between.